The next 14 T cell receptor beta chains were all read from a single sample in a study of blood T cell repertoires in COVID-19 (dated by TCRdb to about 2020). Library construction relied on the immunoSEQ multiplex PCR assay. In its TCRdb copy, this immuneACCESS table keeps in-frame sequences only and misses some clones. Where compared with another copy, unresolved V genes explain less than half of these, and the others have no known cause. The sample profile shows roughly 68,000 clones; roughly 88% of them were found once. 5.5% to 7% of the sample is taken by the ten largest. The sequenced material came from peripheral blood. All receptors derive from a woman in her seventies with acute or convalescent COVID-19.

This clone was detected once. The chain links TRBV29-1 to TRBJ2-2; D is possibly TRBD1 (6 bases). Between the trimmed V and J ends, which lost 4 bases and 5 bases, there was a span of 11 bases. The germline V gene encodes CDR1 SQVTM and CDR2 ANQGSEA. The CDR3 is 13 residues long. The CDR3 DNA reads TGCAGCGTTGTACAGGGTGGAACCGGGGAGCTGTTTTTT. It is translated as CSVVQGGTGELFF.

This rearrangement joins TRBV28 to TRBJ1-3; 8 bases are a match to TRBD1. The CDR3 consists of 15 residues. Losses at the gene ends were 6 bases for V and 0 bases for J; bases not matched to a gene: 4. Germline V lookup: CDR1 MDHEN, CDR2 SYDVKM. This chain's CDR3 is CASRGQVNSGNTIYF. As DNA, the CDR3 is TGTGCCAGCAGGGGACAGGTTAACTCTGGAAACACCATATATTTT.

This clone occurred a few times. The CDR3 bases are TGCGCCAGCAGCTTGCAGGGCGGGAACTCCGAGCAGTACTTC. Amino acid sequence: CASSLQGGNSEQYF. The chain employs TRBV5-1 and TRBJ2-7, with D possibly being TRBD2 (6 bases). The CDR3 sequence is 14 residues long. Germline V gene lookup returns CDR1 SGHRS and CDR2 YFSETQ. Trimming pared 1 base from V and 6 bases from J, leaving 14 bases between. Full variable domain (outside the CDR3, taken from reference TRBV5-1 and TRBJ2-7): KAGVTQTPRYLIKTRGQQVTLSCSPISGHRSVSWYQQTPGQGLQFLFEYFSETQRNKGNFPGRFSGRQFSNSRSEMNVSTLELGDSALYLCASSLQGGNSEQYFGPGTRLTVT.

This clone appeared once. The V and J genes are TRBV4-2 and TRBJ2-3; D unresolved. The CDR3 length is 14 residues. Germline CDR1 LGHNA, CDR2 YNFKEQ. Trimming cost V 0 bases and J 5 bases, with 9 bases left between them. The CDR3 DNA follows: TGTGCCAGCAGCCAAGAGACCCCGGGAGATACGCAGTATTTT. This encodes CASSQETPGDTQYF.

The genes are TRBV18 and TRBJ2-3; D is unresolved. Germline V gene data show CDR1 as KGHSH and CDR2 as LQKENI. Trimming removed 1 base at V and 4 bases at J, with 6 bases between. The CDR3 loop spans 13 amino acids. The CDR3 here is CASSPLTADTQYF. The CDR3 nucleotides are TGTGCCAGCTCACCACTTACGGCAGATACGCAGTATTTT.

The chain links TRBV6-2 or TRBV6-3 to TRBJ2-1; D is undetermined. CDR1 and CDR2 (germline): MNHEY, SVGEGT. CDR3 length: 16 amino acids. V dropped 0 bases and J dropped 0 bases, with 9 bases sitting between them. This CDR3 is CASSYSAEISYNEQFF. CDR3 nucleotide sequence: TGTGCCAGCAGTTACTCGGCGGAGATCTCCTACAATGAGCAGTTCTTC.

The chain employs TRBV5-1 and TRBJ1-6; 7 bases align to TRBD1. CDR1 and CDR2 (germline): SGHRS, YFSETQ. This CDR3 contains 16 residues. Trimming at V came to 0 bases and at J to 9 bases, leaving 9 bases not matched to a gene. The CDR3 DNA reads as TGCGCCAGCAGCTTGGGGGGCGACAGGGCCGCTTCACCCCTCCACTTT. This gives the protein CASSLGGDRAASPLHF.

CDR3 DNA: TGTGCCAGCAGCTTAAGGCTAGCGAACCACACCGGGGAGCTGTTTTTT. It encodes CASSLRLANHTGELFF. This chain joins TRBV7-2 and TRBJ2-2; D perhaps matches TRBD2 (6 bases). Germline lookup yields CDR1 SGHTA and CDR2 FQGNSA. The germline V and J ends were trimmed by 2 bases and 3 bases, with 13 bases remaining between them. The CDR3 is 16 amino acids.

This clone was recorded a few times. This specimen includes other DNA sequences encoding the same CDR3. The J gene is TRBJ1-1, the V gene TRBV6-5; D is perhaps TRBD1 (5 bases). V lost 2 bases and J 1 base, leaving 8 bases between the germline ends. Germline V gene data show CDR1 as MNHEY and CDR2 as SVGAGI. The CDR3 consists of 14 residues. The CDR3 coding sequence is TGTGCCAGCAGTTACGGAGGGGAGAACACTGAAGCTTTCTTT. This codes for CASSYGGENTEAFF.

The gene calls are TRBV5-4 and TRBJ2-1; perhaps TRBD2 as D (7 bases). V lost 5 bases and J 8 bases, leaving 14 bases between the germline ends. CDR1 is SGHNT and CDR2 is YYREEE in the germline V gene (reference sequence). The length of the CDR3 is 13 residues. CDR3 protein: CASSYGGGDEQFF. DNA for the CDR3: TGTGCCAGCAGTTATGGGGGGGGCGATGAGCAGTTCTTC.

The chain is built from TRBV3-1 (or the pseudogene TRBV3-2) and TRBJ1-2; possibly TRBD1 for D (5 bases). The CDR3 covers 16 residues. CDR1 and CDR2 (germline): LGHDT, YNNKEL (reference sequence). The ends were cut back, 4 bases at V and 4 bases at J, with 19 bases in the middle. The CDR3 nucleotides read TGTGCCAGCAGCCCGCGGGACGCCGCGGAAGCCTATGGCTACACCTTC. Its protein is CASSPRDAAEAYGYTF.

The gene calls are TRBV5-1 and TRBJ1-1; a weak D match, TRBD1 (5 bases). V was pared by 5 bases and J by 3 bases, with 14 bases between. The CDR3 loop spans 14 amino acids. Germline-derived CDR1 and CDR2 are SGHRS and YFSETQ. The CDR3, as DNA: TGCGCCAGCAGTAATCCCCAGGGATACACTGAAGCTTTCTTT. Translated: CASSNPQGYTEAFF.

The table lists this clone with a count of one. The chain couples TRBV5-1 to TRBJ1-5, with a tentative D call TRBD1 (5 bases). Germline V gives CDR1 SGHRS, CDR2 YFSETQ. The CDR3 has 13 amino acids. V gave up 3 bases and J gave up 5 bases, with 9 bases separating them. CDR3 in DNA: TGCGCCAGCAGCTCTCAGGGTGATCAGCCCCAGCATTTT. Its protein is CASSSQGDQPQHF.

This rearrangement joins TRBV12-5 to TRBJ1-2; D is uncertain. CDR3 length: 11 residues. V was trimmed by 5 bases and J by 6 bases, leaving 7 bases between them. Germline CDR1 and CDR2: LGHNT and FRNRAP. The CDR3 here is CASGRSHGYTF. CDR3 nucleotides: TGTGCTAGTGGTCGGAGCCATGGCTACACCTTC.